This record looks at one T cell receptor (beta chain) sequence and its context. V lost 5 bases to trimming and J lost 4 bases; unmatched junction nucleotides: 10. The CDR3 length is 15 residues. The germline gives CDR1 SNHLY, CDR2 FYNNEI. In the study's own analysis: Using reference gene primer amplification, nucleated cell counts were estimated. Method: immunoSEQ multiplex PCR; TCRdb's copy keeps in-frame clones and lacks some. The V and J calls and the clone size are those of that table, but D and trimming were determined from the DNA. The sample shows roughly 150,000 clones, about nine tenths of them seen only once. This sample is part of a study of blood T cell repertoires in COVID-19. In the study overall: Some COVID-19 samples were acute and others convalescent; all came from the United States, Italy and Spain. In each case, the material was cDNA or gDNA derived from T cells, B-cell-depleted T cells, or PBMCs.

Material for sequencing was peripheral blood. J is TRBJ1-2 and V is TRBV2; TRBD1 aligns across 7 bases. This sequence originates from a woman between 65 and 79 years old with acute or convalescent COVID-19. CDR3 bases: TGTGCCAGCAGTTTCACCGGGACAGCGGGCTATGGCTACACCTTC. It codes for CASSFTGTAGYGYTF.